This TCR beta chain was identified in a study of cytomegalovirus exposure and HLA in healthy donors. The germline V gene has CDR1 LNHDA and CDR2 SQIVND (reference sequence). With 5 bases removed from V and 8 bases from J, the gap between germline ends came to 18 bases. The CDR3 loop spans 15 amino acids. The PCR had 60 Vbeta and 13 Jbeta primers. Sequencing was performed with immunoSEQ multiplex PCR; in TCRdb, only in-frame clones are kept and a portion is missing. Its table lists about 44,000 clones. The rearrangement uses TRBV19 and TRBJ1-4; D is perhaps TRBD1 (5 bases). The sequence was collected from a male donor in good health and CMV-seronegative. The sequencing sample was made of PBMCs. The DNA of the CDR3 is TGTGCCAGTAGTGGGGGGACCCTTGAGGGCGAAAAACTGTTTTTT. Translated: CASSGGTLEGEKLFF.